These T cell receptor beta chains were read from a single sample in a study of T-cell reconstitution after alpha-beta-depleted transplantation in children. TCRdb independently ran MiXCR on the PCR reads; one entry per CDR3 protein. The top ten clones hold 5% to 7% of a sample with around 200,000 distinct CDR3 sequences, 8% to 9.5% of them seen once. Source: PBMCs from the stem cell graft donor, taken from the stem cell graft. These receptor sequences come from a human donor who donated a stem cell graft to a child with acute lymphoblastic leukemia. The CDR3 runs from the conserved cysteine through the conserved F or W. Each record gives: J gene, D gene, V gene, clone size, CDR3 protein, CDR3 DNA. A D gene is named only where the DNA matches it firmly. Where a row states a size, it is once, few, many or the class of an expanded clone; other rows omit it.

j_gene: TRBJ2-3; d_gene: TRBD2; v_gene: TRBV12-3/TRBV12-4; abundance: -; CDR3aa: CASSRLSGTGRGVKQYF; CDR3nt: TGTGCCAGCAGTCGCTTATCAGGCACAGGGCGGGGGGTGAAGCAGTATTTT
j_gene: TRBJ2-5; d_gene: TRBD2; v_gene: TRBV2; abundance: -; CDR3aa: CASSEDGLAGVETQYF; CDR3nt: TGTGCCAGCAGTGAAGATGGTCTAGCGGGGGTAGAGACCCAGTACTTC
j_gene: TRBJ2-6; d_gene: TRBD1; v_gene: TRBV3-1; abundance: few; CDR3aa: CASSQGPQGAGANVLTF; CDR3nt: TGTGCCAGCAGCCAAGGCCCACAGGGGGCTGGGGCCAACGTCCTGACTTTC
j_gene: TRBJ2-6; d_gene: TRBD1; v_gene: TRBV19; abundance: few; CDR3aa: CASKRSPGQGGIGANVLTF; CDR3nt: TGTGCCAGCAAACGCTCTCCAGGACAGGGGGGAATCGGGGCCAACGTCCTGACTTTC
j_gene: TRBJ1-6; d_gene: -; v_gene: TRBV7-9; abundance: few; CDR3aa: CASRSGTENSPLHF; CDR3nt: TGTGCCAGCAGGTCCGGGACGGAGAATTCACCCCTCCACTTT
j_gene: TRBJ2-7; d_gene: TRBD2; v_gene: TRBV20-1; abundance: few; CDR3aa: CSARDSSGAYEQYF; CDR3nt: TGCAGTGCTAGAGATTCCAGCGGGGCCTACGAGCAGTACTTC
j_gene: TRBJ2-7; d_gene: TRBD1; v_gene: TRBV4-3; abundance: many; CDR3aa: CASSQSGTGGEEQYF; CDR3nt: TGCGCCAGCAGCCAAAGTGGGACAGGGGGAGAGGAGCAGTACTTC
j_gene: TRBJ2-7; d_gene: -; v_gene: TRBV28; abundance: many; CDR3aa: CASSVTGTYSYEQYF; CDR3nt: TGTGCCAGCAGTGTAACCGGGACATACTCCTACGAGCAGTACTTC
j_gene: TRBJ2-3; d_gene: -; v_gene: TRBV27; abundance: few; CDR3aa: CASSSVGEDTQYF; CDR3nt: TGTGCCAGCAGTTCGGTAGGGGAGGATACGCAGTATTTT
j_gene: TRBJ1-5; d_gene: TRBD1; v_gene: TRBV12-3/TRBV12-4; abundance: few; CDR3aa: CASSHQTGGELSNQPQHF; CDR3nt: TGTGCCAGCAGCCATCAGACAGGGGGTGAACTGAGCAATCAGCCCCAGCATTTT
j_gene: TRBJ1-1; d_gene: -; v_gene: TRBV4-1; abundance: many; CDR3aa: CASSHSGGVNTEAFF; CDR3nt: TGCGCCAGCAGCCACAGCGGGGGGGTGAACACTGAAGCTTTCTTT
j_gene: TRBJ2-2; d_gene: TRBD1; v_gene: TRBV6-1; abundance: -; CDR3aa: CASSRYYRGDTGELFF; CDR3nt: TGTGCCAGCAGTCGTTACTACAGGGGTGACACCGGGGAGCTGTTTTTT
j_gene: TRBJ1-5; d_gene: -; v_gene: TRBV30; abundance: few; CDR3aa: CAWTSGDNQPQHF; CDR3nt: TGTGCCTGGACGTCAGGTGACAATCAGCCCCAGCATTTT
j_gene: TRBJ2-7; d_gene: TRBD1; v_gene: TRBV25-1; abundance: medium-sized; CDR3aa: CATGQGAYEQYF; CDR3nt: TGTGCCACCGGACAGGGGGCCTACGAGCAGTACTTC
j_gene: TRBJ2-2; d_gene: -; v_gene: TRBV19; abundance: many; CDR3aa: CASSTNRASGELFF; CDR3nt: TGTGCCAGTAGTACGAACAGGGCGTCCGGGGAGCTGTTTTTT
j_gene: TRBJ2-1; d_gene: TRBD2; v_gene: TRBV5-1; abundance: few; CDR3aa: CASSFAGGKNNEQFF; CDR3nt: TGCGCCAGCAGCTTCGCGGGGGGCAAAAACAATGAGCAGTTCTTC
j_gene: TRBJ2-2; d_gene: -; v_gene: TRBV30; abundance: -; CDR3aa: CAWNGWGTGELFF; CDR3nt: TGTGCCTGGAACGGGTGGGGCACCGGGGAGCTGTTTTTT
j_gene: TRBJ1-2; d_gene: -; v_gene: TRBV12-3/TRBV12-4; abundance: many; CDR3aa: CASSLASSLGYTF; CDR3nt: TGTGCCAGCAGTTTAGCGTCGTCACTTGGCTACACCTTC
j_gene: TRBJ1-1; d_gene: -; v_gene: TRBV27; abundance: many; CDR3aa: CASSPLQGGGLGTEAFF; CDR3nt: TGTGCCAGCAGTCCTCTACAGGGTGGGGGCCTGGGCACTGAAGCTTTCTTT
j_gene: TRBJ1-1; d_gene: TRBD1; v_gene: TRBV29-1; abundance: -; CDR3aa: CSVGGRDRGSAEAFF; CDR3nt: TGCAGCGTTGGGGGCAGGGACAGGGGTTCCGCTGAAGCTTTCTTT
j_gene: TRBJ1-6; d_gene: -; v_gene: TRBV6-1; abundance: -; CDR3aa: CASRGTVNYNSPLHF; CDR3nt: TGTGCCAGCAGGGGGACGGTGAACTATAATTCACCCCTCCACTTT
j_gene: TRBJ2-7; d_gene: TRBD1; v_gene: TRBV20-1; abundance: many; CDR3aa: CSARKPTGVAYEQYF; CDR3nt: TGCAGTGCTAGAAAACCGACAGGGGTTGCCTACGAGCAGTACTTC
j_gene: TRBJ2-4; d_gene: -; v_gene: TRBV5-1; abundance: many; CDR3aa: CASSLDPSGVKNIQYF; CDR3nt: TGCGCCAGCAGCTTGGATCCTTCGGGTGTCAAAAACATTCAGTACTTC
j_gene: TRBJ1-1; d_gene: -; v_gene: TRBV7-8; abundance: few; CDR3aa: CASRPEVLGEAFF; CDR3nt: TGTGCCAGCAGGCCAGAAGTTCTGGGTGAAGCTTTCTTT
j_gene: TRBJ1-5; d_gene: -; v_gene: TRBV30; abundance: few; CDR3aa: CAWSDVAGDNQPQHF; CDR3nt: TGTGCCTGGAGCGACGTGGCAGGGGACAATCAGCCCCAGCATTTT